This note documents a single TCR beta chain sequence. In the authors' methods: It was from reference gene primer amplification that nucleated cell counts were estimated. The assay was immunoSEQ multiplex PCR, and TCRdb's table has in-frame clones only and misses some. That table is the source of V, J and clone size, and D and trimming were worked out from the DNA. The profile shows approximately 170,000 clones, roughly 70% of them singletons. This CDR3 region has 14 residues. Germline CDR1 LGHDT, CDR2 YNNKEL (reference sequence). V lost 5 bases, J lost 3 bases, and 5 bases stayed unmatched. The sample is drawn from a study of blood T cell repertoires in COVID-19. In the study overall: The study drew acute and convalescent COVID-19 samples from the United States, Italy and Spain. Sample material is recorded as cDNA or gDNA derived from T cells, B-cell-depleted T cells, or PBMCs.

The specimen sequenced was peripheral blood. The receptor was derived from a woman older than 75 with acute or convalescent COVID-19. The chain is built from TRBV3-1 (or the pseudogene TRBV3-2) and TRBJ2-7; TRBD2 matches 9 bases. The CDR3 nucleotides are TGTGCCAGCAGCACAGCGGGAGGCCTCTACGAGCAGTACTTC. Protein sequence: CASSTAGGLYEQYF.